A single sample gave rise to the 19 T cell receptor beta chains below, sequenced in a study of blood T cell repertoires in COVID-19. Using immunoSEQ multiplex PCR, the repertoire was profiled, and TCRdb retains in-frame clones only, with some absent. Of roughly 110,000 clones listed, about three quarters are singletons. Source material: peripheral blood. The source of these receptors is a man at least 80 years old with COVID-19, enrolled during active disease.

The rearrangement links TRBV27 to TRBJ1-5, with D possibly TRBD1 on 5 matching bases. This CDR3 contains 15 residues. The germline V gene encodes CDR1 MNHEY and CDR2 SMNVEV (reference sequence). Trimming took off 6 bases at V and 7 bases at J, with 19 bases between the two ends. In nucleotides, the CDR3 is TGTGCCAGCAGACTCTCCCCCGCAGGGAAACAGCCCCAGCATTTT. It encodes CASRLSPAGKQPQHF.

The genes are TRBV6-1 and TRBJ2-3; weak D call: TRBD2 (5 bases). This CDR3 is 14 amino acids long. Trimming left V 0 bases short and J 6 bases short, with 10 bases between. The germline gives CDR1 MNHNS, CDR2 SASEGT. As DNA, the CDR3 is TGTGCCAGCAGTGAAGCGCTTCGGAGGGATACGCAGTATTTT. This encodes CASSEALRRDTQYF.

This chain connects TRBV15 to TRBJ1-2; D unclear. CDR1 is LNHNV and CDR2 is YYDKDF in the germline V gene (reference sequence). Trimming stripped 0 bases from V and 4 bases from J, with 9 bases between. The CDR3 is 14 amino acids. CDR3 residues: CATSRDREFYGYTF. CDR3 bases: TGTGCCACCAGCAGAGATAGAGAGTTCTATGGCTACACCTTC.

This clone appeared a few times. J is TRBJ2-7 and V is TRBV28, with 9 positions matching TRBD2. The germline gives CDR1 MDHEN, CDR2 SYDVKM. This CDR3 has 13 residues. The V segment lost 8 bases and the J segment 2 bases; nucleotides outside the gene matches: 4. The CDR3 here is CASPSGVTYEQYF. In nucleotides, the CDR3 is TGTGCCAGCCCTAGCGGGGTGACCTACGAGCAGTACTTC.

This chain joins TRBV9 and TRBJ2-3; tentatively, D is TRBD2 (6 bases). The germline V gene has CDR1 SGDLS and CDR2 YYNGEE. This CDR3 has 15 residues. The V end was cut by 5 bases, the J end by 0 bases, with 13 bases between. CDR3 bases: TGTGCCAGCAGGCCCCCCGGGACTAGCACAGATACGCAGTATTTT. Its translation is CASRPPGTSTDTQYF.

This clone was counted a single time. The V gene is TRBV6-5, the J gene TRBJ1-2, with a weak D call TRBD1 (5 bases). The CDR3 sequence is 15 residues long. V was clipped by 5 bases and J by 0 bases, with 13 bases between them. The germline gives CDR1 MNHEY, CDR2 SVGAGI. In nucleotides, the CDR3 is TGTGCCAGCAGTCGCGACAGCTCCGCTAACTATGGCTACACCTTC. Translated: CASSRDSSANYGYTF.

The CDR3 nucleotides read TGTGCCAGCAGCCAAGCTTCTAGGCAGGGCTTCTACGAGCAGTACTTC. This gives the protein CASSQASRQGFYEQYF. The chain carries TRBV4-2 and TRBJ2-7; D may be TRBD1 (5 bases). Germline V gives CDR1 LGHNA, CDR2 YNFKEQ. Trimming took off 1 base at V and 3 bases at J, with 16 bases between the two ends. CDR3 length equals 16 residues.

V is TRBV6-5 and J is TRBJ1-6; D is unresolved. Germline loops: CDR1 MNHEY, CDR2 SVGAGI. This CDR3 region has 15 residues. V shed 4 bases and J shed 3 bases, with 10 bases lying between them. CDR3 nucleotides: TGTGCCAGCAGTTCCTTGAACATCTATAATTCACCCCTCCACTTT. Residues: CASSSLNIYNSPLHF.

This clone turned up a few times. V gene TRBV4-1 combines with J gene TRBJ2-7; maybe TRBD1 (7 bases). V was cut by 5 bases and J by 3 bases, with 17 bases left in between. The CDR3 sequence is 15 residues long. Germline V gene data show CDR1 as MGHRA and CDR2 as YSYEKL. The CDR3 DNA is TGCGCCAGCAGCGAGAGACAGGGAGGTATCTACGAGCAGTACTTC. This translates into CASSERQGGIYEQYF.

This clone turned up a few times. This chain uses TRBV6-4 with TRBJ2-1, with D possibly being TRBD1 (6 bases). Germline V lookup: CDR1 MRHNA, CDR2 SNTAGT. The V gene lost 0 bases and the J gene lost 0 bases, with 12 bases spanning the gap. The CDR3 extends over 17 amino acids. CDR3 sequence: CASSDSSDSRSYNEQFF. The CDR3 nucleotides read TGTGCCAGCAGTGACTCGTCGGACAGCCGCTCCTACAATGAGCAGTTCTTC.

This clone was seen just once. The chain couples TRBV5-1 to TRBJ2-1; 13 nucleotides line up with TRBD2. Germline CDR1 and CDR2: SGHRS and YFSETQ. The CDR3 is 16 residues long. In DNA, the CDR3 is TGCGCAACACGGCGGACTAGCGGGAGCTCCTACAATGAGCAGTTCTTC. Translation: CATRRTSGSSYNEQFF.

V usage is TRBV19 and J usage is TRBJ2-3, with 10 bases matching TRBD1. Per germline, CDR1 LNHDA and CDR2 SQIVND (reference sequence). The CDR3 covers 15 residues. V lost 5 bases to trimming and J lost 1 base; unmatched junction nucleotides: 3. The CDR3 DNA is TGTGCCAGTAGTGACAGGGGGCTTGGCACAGATACGCAGTATTTT. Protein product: CASSDRGLGTDTQYF. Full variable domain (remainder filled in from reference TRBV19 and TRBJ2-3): DGGITQSPKYLFRKEGQNVTLSCEQNLNHDAMYWYRQDPGQGLRLIYYSQIVNDFQKGDIAEGYSVSREKKESFPLTVTSAQKNPTAFYLCASSDRGLGTDTQYFGPGTRLTVL.

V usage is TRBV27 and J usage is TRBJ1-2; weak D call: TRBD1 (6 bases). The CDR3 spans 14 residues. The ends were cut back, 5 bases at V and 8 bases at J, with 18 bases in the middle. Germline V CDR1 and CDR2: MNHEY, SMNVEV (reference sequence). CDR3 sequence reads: CASSPLDRPIGYTF. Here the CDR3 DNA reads TGTGCCAGCAGTCCGCTCGACAGGCCTATCGGCTACACCTTC.

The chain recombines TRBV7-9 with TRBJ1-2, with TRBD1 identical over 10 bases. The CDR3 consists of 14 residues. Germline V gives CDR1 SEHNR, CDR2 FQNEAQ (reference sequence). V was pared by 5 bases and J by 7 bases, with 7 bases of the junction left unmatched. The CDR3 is CASSQPGQGGGYTF. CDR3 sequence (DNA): TGTGCCAGCAGCCAACCCGGACAGGGGGGTGGCTACACCTTC. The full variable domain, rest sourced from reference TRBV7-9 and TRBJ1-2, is DTGVSQNPRHKITKRGQNVTFRCDPISEHNRLYWYRQTLGQGPEFLTYFQNEAQLEKSRLLSDRFSAERPKGSFSTLEIQRTEQGDSAMYLCASSQPGQGGGYTFGSGTRLTVV.

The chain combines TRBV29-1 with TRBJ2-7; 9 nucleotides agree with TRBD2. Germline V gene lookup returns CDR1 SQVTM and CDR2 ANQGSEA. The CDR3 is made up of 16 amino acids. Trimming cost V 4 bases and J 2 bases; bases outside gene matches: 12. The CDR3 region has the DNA TGCAGCGTTGGATTGGGTGGGCGCGGGAGGGCCTACGAGCAGTACTTC. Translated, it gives CSVGLGGRGRAYEQYF.

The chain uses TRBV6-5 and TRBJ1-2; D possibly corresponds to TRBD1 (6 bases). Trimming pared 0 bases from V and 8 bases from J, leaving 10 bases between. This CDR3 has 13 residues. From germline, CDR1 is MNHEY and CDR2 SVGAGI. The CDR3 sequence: CASSYSGGLGYTF. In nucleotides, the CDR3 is TGTGCCAGCAGTTACTCGGGGGGGCTAGGCTACACCTTC.

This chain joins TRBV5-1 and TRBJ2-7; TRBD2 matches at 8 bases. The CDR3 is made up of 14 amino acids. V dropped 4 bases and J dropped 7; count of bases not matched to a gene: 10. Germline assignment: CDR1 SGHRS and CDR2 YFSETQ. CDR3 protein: CASSTAGTSGEQYF. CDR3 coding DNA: TGCGCCAGCAGCACCGCCGGGACTAGTGGGGAGCAGTACTTC.

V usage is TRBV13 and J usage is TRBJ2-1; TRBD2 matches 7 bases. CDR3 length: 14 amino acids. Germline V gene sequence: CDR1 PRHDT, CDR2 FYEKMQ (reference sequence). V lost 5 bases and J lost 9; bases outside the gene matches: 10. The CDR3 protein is CASSTRTSRFEQFF. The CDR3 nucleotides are TGTGCCAGCAGCACACGGACTAGTAGGTTTGAGCAGTTCTTC. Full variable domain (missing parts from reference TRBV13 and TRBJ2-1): AAGVIQSPRHLIKEKRETATLKCYPIPRHDTVYWYQQGPGQDPQFLISFYEKMQSDKGSIPDRFSAQQFSDYHSELNMSSLELGDSALYFCASSTRTSRFEQFFGPGTRLTVL.

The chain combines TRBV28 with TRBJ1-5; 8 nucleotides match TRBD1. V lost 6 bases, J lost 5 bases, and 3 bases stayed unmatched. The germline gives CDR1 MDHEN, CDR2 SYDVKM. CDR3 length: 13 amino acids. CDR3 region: CASSRTGYQPQHF. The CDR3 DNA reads TGTGCCAGCAGCCGGACAGGGTATCAGCCCCAGCATTTT.